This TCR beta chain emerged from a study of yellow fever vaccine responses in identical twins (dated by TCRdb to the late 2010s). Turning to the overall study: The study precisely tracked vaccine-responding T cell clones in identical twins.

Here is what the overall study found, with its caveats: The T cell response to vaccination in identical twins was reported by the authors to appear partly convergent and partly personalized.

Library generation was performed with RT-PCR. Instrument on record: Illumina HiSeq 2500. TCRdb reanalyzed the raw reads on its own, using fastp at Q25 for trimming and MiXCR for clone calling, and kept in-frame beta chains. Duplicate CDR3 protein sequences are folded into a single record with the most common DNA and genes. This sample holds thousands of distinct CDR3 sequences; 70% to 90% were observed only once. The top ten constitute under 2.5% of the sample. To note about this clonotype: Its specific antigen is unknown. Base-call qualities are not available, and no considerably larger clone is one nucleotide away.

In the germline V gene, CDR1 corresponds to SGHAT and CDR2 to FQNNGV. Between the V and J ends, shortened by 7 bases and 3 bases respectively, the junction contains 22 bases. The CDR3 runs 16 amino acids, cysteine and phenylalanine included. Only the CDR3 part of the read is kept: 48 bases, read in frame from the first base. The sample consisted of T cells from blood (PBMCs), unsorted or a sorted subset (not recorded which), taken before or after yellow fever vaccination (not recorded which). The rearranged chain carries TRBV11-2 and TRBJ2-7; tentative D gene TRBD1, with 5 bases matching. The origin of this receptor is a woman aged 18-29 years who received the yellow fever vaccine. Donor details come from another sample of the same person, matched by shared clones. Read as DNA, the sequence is TGTGCCAGCACCAATATTAGGGGAAAGGCTATCTACGAGCAGTACTTC. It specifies CASTNIRGKAIYEQYF.